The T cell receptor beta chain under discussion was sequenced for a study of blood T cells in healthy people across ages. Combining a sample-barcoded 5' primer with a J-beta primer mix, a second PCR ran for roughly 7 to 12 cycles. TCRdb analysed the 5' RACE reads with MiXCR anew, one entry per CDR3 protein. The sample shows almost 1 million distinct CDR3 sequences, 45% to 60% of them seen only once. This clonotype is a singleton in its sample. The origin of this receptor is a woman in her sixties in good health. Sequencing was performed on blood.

DNA for the CDR3: TGTGCCAGCAGTTTACTACCGAACACTGAAGCTTTCTTT. Its protein is CASSLLPNTEAFF. The chain joins TRBV28 to TRBJ1-1, with D unresolved. Looked up from germline, CDR1 is MDHEN and CDR2 is SYDVKM. Trimming shortened V by 2 bases and J by 1 base, and 5 bases separated the two germline ends. This CDR3 is built from 13 residues.